This T cell receptor (beta chain) is drawn from a study of OX40 agonist ivuxolimab in advanced cancers. Study as a whole: Partial responses were achieved by three patients: one hepatocellular carcinoma, two cutaneous melanoma.

This clone appeared a single time. The assay was immunoSEQ multiplex PCR, and TCRdb's table has in-frame clones only and misses some. The sample shows under 75,000 clones, 92% of them seen only once. V lost 8 bases, J lost 4 bases, and 4 bases stayed unmatched. Germline V gene data show CDR1 as SEHNR and CDR2 as FQNEAQ (reference sequence). CDR3 size: 13 residues. The sequencing used CD4+ or CD8+ T cells sorted from blood, collected in a trial of the OX40 agonist ivuxolimab. This receptor was obtained from an adult with an advanced solid tumor such as melanoma, head and neck, liver or kidney cancer. This rearrangement joins TRBV7-9 to TRBJ2-3; 9 bases line up with TRBD2. The CDR3 loop is CASLGLAADTQYF. The CDR3 DNA reads as TGTGCCAGCTTGGGACTAGCCGCAGATACGCAGTATTTT.